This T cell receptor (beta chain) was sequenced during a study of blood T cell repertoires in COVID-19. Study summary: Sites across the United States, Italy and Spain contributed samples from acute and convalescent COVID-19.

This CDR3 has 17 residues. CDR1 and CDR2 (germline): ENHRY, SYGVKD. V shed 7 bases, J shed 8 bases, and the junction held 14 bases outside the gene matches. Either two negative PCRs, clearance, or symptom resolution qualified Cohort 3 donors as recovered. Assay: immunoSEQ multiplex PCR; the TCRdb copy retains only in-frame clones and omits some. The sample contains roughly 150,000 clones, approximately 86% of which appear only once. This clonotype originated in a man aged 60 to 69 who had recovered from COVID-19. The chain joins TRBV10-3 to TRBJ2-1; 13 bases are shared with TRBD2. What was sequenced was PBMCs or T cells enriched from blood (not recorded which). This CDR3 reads CAIKPPWTSGSGHEQFF. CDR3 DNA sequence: TGTGCCATCAAACCCCCATGGACTAGCGGGAGTGGTCATGAGCAGTTCTTC.